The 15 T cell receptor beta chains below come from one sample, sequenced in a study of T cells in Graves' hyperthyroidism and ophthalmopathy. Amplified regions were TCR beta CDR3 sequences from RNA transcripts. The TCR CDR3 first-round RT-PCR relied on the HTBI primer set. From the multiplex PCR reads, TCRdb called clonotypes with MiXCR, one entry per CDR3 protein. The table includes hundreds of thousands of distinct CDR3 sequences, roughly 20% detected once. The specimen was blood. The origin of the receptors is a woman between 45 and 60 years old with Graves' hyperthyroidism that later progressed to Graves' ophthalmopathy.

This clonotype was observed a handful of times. CDR3 sequence reads: CASNLQKGQGLGTGELFF. The CDR3 DNA reads as TGTGCCAGCAATTTACAAAAGGGACAGGGGCTGGGCACCGGGGAGCTGTTTTTT. The chain is built from TRBV6-2 or TRBV6-3 and TRBJ2-2; 10 nucleotides line up with TRBD1. The germline V gene encodes CDR1 MNHEY and CDR2 SVGEGT. Losses at the gene ends were 7 bases for V and 4 bases for J; bases not matched to a gene: 15. There are 18 residues in the CDR3.

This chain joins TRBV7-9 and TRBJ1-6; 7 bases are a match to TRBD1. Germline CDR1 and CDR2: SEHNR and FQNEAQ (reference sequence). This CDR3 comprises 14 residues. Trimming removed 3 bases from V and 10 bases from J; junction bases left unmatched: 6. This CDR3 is CASSFTGEDSPLHF. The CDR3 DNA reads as TGTGCCAGCAGCTTTACAGGGGAGGACTCACCCCTCCACTTT.

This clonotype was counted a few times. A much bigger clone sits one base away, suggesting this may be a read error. The CDR3 DNA reads as TGTGCCAGCAGTGCAACGGACCCGCTTGGCTACACCTTC. Amino acids: CASSATDPLGYTF. The chain uses TRBV2 and TRBJ1-2; D is unclear. The CDR3 length is 13 residues. Germline CDR1 SNHLY, CDR2 FYNNEI. Trimming stripped 4 bases from V and 7 bases from J, with 13 bases between.

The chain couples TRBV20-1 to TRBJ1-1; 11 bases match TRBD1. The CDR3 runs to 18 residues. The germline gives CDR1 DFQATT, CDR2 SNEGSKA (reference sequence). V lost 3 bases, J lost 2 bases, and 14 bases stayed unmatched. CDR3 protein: CSARPGDRGFGGNTEAFF. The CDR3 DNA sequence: TGCAGTGCTAGGCCAGGGGACAGGGGGTTTGGGGGCAACACTGAAGCTTTCTTT.

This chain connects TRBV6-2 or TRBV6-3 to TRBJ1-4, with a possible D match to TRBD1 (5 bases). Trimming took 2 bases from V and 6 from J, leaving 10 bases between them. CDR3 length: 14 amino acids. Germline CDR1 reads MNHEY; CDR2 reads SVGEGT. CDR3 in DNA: TGTGCCAGCAGTTACGTAGCGGGGGATGAAAAACTGTTTTTT. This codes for CASSYVAGDEKLFF.

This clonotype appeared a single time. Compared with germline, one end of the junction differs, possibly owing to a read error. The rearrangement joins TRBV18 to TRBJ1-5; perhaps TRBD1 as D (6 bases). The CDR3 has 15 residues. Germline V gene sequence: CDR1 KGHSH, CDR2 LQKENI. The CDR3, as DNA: TGTGCCAGCCCACCAGGCCAGGGGAACAATCAGCCCCAGCATTTT. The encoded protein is CASPPGQGNNQPQHF.

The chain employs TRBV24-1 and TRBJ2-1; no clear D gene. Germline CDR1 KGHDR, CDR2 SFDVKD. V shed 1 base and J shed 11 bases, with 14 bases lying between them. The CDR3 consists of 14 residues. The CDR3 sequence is CATSDFPRENKQFF. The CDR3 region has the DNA TGTGCCACCAGTGATTTCCCTAGGGAAAATAAGCAGTTCTTC.

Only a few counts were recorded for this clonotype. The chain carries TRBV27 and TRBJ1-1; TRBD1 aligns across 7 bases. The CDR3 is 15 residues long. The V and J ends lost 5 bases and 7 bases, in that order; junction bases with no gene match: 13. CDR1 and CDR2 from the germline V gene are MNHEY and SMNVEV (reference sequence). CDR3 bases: TGTGCCAGCAGTCTCCGGGACAGAACCGTGGGTGAAGCTTTCTTT. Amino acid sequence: CASSLRDRTVGEAFF.

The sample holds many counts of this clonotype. For the CDR3, the DNA is TGTGCCAGCAGAGGGGGTGATAGGTGGGATCAGCCCCAGCATTTT. It encodes CASRGGDRWDQPQHF. The genes are TRBV6-1 and TRBJ1-5, with a tentative D call TRBD1 (6 bases). V shed 6 bases and J shed 5 bases, with 17 bases lying between them. Germline-derived CDR1 and CDR2 are MNHNS and SASEGT. The CDR3 length is 15 residues.

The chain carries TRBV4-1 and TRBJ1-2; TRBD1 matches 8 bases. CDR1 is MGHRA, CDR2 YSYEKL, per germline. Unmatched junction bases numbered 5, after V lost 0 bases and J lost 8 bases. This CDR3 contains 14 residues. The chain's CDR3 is CASSQEGRGRGYTF. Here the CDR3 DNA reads TGCGCCAGCAGCCAAGAGGGCAGGGGGCGCGGCTACACCTTC.

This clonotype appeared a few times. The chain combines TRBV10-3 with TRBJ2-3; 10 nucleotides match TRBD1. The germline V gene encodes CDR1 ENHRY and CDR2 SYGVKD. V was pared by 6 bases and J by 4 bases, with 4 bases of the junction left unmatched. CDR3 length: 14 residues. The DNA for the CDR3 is TGTGCCATCAGCTCCGGGACAGGGGCAGATACGCAGTATTTT. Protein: CAISSGTGADTQYF.

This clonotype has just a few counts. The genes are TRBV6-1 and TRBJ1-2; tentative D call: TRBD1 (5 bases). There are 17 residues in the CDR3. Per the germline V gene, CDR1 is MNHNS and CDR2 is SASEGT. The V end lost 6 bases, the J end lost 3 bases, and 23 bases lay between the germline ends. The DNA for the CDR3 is TGTGCCAGCAGCCCAGGGTCTGCGAGACCGGCGTACTATGGCTACACCTTC. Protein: CASSPGSARPAYYGYTF.

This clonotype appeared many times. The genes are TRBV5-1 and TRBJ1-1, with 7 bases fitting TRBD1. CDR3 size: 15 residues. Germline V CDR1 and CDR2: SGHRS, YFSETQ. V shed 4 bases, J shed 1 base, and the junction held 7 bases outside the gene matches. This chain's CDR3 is CASSPTGATNTEAFF. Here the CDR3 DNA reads TGCGCCAGCAGCCCCACAGGGGCTACGAACACTGAAGCTTTCTTT.

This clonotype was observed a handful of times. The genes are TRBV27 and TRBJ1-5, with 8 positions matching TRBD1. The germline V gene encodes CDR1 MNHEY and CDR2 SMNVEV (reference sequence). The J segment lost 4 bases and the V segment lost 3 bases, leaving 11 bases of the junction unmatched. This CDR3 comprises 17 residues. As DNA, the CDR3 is TGTGCCAGCAGTTTCACAAGCAGGGGGCGAGAGAATCAGCCCCAGCATTTT. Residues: CASSFTSRGRENQPQHF.

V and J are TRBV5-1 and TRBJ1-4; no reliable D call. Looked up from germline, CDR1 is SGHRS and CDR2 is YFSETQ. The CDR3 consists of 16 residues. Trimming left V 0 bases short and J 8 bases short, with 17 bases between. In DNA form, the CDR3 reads TGCGCCAGCAGCTTGGGCCAGCCCTCCCGGGAGGAAAAACTGTTTTTT. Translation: CASSLGQPSREEKLFF.